This TCR beta chain was sequenced in a study of blood T cell repertoires in COVID-19. Looking at the study overall: Whether acute or convalescent, the COVID-19 samples came from the United States, Italy and Spain. PBMCs, B-cell-depleted T cells, or T cells provided the cDNA or gDNA that made up the material.

In the authors' methods: It was from reference gene primer amplification that nucleated cell counts were estimated. Libraries were prepared by immunoSEQ multiplex PCR; TCRdb keeps only in-frame clonotypes and omits some of them. V and J calls and clone size are given by that table; D and trimming were obtained from the DNA. The sample records some 100,000 clones, 81% being singletons. V shed 4 bases and J 10 bases; nucleotides not matched to a gene: 13. Germline CDR1 and CDR2: MGHRA and YSYEKL. This CDR3 comprises 15 residues. This clone appeared a few times. Specimen: peripheral blood. The J gene is TRBJ1-2, the V gene TRBV4-1, with 9 bases that match TRBD1. The TCR sequence derives from a man aged 60 to 69 with acute or convalescent COVID-19. The CDR3: CASSLALYGTGTYTF. DNA for the CDR3: TGCGCCAGCAGCCTAGCCCTATACGGGACAGGGACCTACACCTTC.